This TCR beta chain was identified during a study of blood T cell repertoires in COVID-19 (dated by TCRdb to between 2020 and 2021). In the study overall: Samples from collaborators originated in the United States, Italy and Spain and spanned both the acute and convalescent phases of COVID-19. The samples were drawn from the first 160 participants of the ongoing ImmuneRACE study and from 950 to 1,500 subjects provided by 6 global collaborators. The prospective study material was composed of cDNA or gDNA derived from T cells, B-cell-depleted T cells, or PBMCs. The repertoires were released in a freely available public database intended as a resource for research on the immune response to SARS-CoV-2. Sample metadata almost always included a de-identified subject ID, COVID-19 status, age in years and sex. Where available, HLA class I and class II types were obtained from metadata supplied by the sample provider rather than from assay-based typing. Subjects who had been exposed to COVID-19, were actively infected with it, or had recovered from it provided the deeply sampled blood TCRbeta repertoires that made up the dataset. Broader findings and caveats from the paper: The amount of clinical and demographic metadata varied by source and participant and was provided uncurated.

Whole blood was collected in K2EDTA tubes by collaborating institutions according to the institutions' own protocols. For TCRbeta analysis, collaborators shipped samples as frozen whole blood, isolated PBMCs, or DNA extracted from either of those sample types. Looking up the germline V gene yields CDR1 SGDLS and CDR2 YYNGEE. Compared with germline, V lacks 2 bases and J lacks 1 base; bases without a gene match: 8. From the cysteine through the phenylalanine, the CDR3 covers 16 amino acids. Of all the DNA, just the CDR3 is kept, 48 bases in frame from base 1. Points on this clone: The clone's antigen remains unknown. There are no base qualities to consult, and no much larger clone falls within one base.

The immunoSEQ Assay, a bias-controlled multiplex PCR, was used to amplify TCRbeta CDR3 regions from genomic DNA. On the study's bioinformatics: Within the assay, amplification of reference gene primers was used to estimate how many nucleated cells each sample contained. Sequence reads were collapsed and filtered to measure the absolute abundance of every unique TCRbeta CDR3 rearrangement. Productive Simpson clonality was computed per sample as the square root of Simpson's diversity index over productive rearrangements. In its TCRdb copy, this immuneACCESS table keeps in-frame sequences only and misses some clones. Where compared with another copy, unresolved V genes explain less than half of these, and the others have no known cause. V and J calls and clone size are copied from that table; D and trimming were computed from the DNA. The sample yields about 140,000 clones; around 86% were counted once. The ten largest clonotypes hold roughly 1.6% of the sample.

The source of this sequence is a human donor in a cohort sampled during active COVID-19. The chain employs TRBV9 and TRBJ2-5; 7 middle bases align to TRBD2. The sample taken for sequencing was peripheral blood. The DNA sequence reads TGTGCCAGCAGCGTTCCCCTGGGGGGGGGCCAAGAGACCCAGTACTTC. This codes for CASSVPLGGGQETQYF.